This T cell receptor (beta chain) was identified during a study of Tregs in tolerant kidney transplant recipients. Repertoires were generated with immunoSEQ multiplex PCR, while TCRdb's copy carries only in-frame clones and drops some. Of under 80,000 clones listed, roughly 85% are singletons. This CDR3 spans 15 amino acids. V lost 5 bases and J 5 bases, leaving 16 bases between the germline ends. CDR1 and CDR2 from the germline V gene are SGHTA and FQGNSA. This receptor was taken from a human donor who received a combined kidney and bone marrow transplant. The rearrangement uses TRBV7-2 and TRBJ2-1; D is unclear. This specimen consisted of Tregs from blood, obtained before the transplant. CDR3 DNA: TGTGCCAGCAGCCCCCGGGCCGTGGCCAACAATGAGCAGTTCTTC. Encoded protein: CASSPRAVANNEQFF.